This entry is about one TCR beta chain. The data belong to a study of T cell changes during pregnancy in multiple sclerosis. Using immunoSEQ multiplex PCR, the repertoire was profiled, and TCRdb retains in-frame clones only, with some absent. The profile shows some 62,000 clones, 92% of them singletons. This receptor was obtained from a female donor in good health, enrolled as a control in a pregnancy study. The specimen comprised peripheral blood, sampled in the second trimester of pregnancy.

The CDR3 here is CAWSLIRQNEKLFF. CDR3 nucleotide sequence: TGTGCCTGGAGCCTAATCAGACAGAATGAAAAACTGTTTTTT. The V gene is TRBV30, the J gene TRBJ1-4; TRBD1 is a possible D gene (5 bases). V dropped 3 bases and J dropped 5 bases, with 13 bases sitting between them. Germline CDR1 GTSNPN, CDR2 SVGIG (reference sequence). This CDR3 region has 14 residues.